These T cell receptor beta chains were read from a single sample in a study of spatial heterogeneity in lung cancer. TCRdb ran MiXCR on the 5' RACE reads and lists one entry per CDR3 protein. The table shows about 3,100 distinct CDR3 sequences, with 8% to 10% occurring only once. Sequenced material: lung tumor tissue, taken at surgery. These receptors were obtained from a male donor with early-stage non-small cell lung cancer. CDR3s include the opening cysteine and the closing phenylalanine or tryptophan. A D gene is named only where the DNA matches it firmly. A clone size is listed for some rows: how often the clone was seen (once, few, many), or a class if it is expanded.

D gene,clone size,V gene,J gene,CDR3 protein,CDR3 DNA
TRBD2,medium-sized,TRBV18,TRBJ2-7,CASSLVVRTSGEGPYEQYF,TGTGCCAGCTCACTGGTCGTTCGGACTAGCGGGGAAGGCCCCTACGAGCAGTACTTC
TRBD2,medium-sized,TRBV6-5,TRBJ2-2,CASSYISGGGYTGELFF,TGTGCCAGCAGTTACATCAGCGGGGGAGGGTACACCGGGGAGCTGTTTTTT
.,many,TRBV5-1,TRBJ1-2,CASSFDGSGYEGYTF,TGCGCCAGCAGCTTTGACGGGTCCGGGTATGAAGGCTACACCTTC
.,medium-sized,TRBV3-1,TRBJ2-1,CASSLGGTEQFF,TGTGCCAGCAGCCTAGGGGGGACTGAGCAGTTCTTC
TRBD2,medium-sized,TRBV19,TRBJ2-1,CASSSRGSGDGRNEQFF,TGTGCCAGTAGTTCCCGCGGGAGCGGGGACGGGAGGAATGAGCAGTTCTTC
.,medium-sized,TRBV27,TRBJ1-5,CASRGRAENQPQHF,TGTGCCAGCAGGGGCAGGGCTGAAAATCAGCCCCAGCATTTT
.,many,TRBV10-3,TRBJ2-1,CAISVTPHEQFF,TGTGCCATCAGTGTAACTCCCCATGAGCAGTTCTTC
.,many,TRBV7-6,TRBJ1-3,CASSLQVGGNTIYF,TGTGCCAGCAGCTTACAAGTTGGGGGAAACACCATATATTTT
TRBD1,medium-sized,TRBV7-9,TRBJ1-1,CASSSYRDSNTEAFF,TGTGCCAGCAGCTCTTACCGGGACAGTAACACTGAAGCTTTCTTT
.,medium-sized,TRBV12-3/TRBV12-4,TRBJ1-2,CASGLDYGYTF,TGTGCCAGCGGACTAGACTATGGCTACACCTTC
.,few,TRBV7-2,TRBJ2-3,CASSLLTSIDTQYF,TGTGCCAGCAGCTTACTAACTAGCATAGATACGCAGTATTTT
TRBD1,medium-sized,TRBV27,TRBJ2-1,CASSPTGTGKMYEQFF,TGTGCCAGCAGTCCCACCGGGACAGGGAAGATGTATGAGCAGTTCTTC
TRBD2,.,TRBV7-6,TRBJ2-3,CASSPTSGGTTDTQYF,TGTGCCAGCAGCCCCACTAGCGGGGGGACGACAGATACGCAGTATTTT